This T cell receptor beta chain was profiled in a study of CXCR3-negative and CXCR3-positive naive CD8 T cells. As for the study in general: A total of 130 million to 150 million TRB reads was generated, with about 1.5 +/- 0.3 million per library. Broader study findings: TRB CDR3 properties served as the basis for inferring TCR strength, and surface CD5 was comparable between naive subsets. Diversity was high in both naive subsets and much lower in memory cells. Memory cells diverged, while naive CXCR3-positive and CXCR3-negative cells had similar TRBV-TRBJ usage. Greater hydrophobicity was found in TRB CDR3s of CXCR3-positive naive cells than of CXCR3-negative naive cells.

UMI-labeled TRB cDNA libraries were prepared by 5' RACE. TCRdb re-called the 5' RACE reads, yielding one record per CDR3 amino acid sequence without DNA. The sample is made up of fewer than 140,000 distinct CDR3 sequences, and the top ten hold 0.35% to 0.4% of it. The CDR3 is 14 amino acids. Note on this clonotype: Its antigen remains unidentified.

What was sequenced was naive CXCR3+ CD8+ T cells from blood. Documented subset: CD45RO-CCR7+CD27+CD95- naive CD8+ T cells expressing CXCR3 (TNR3+). This TCR was recovered from a human donor in good health. Some clones in this sample may be carry-over from other donors' samples. The chain employs TRBV12-3 or TRBV12-4 and TRBJ2-1; TCRdb gives TRBD2 as the D gene, but with no DNA this cannot be confirmed. The CDR3 loop reads CASRILAGGNEQFF.